This T cell receptor beta chain was captured by sequencing in a study of human T cells and chemical hapten exposure. Regarding this clonotype: Its specificity is unknown.

Notes on the study in general: There was a positive correlation between PT1 expanded TCR counts and patch test score. No alteration of TCRs above 1 in 1000 frequency was seen with DPC sensitization.

V was pared by 8 bases and J by 5 bases, with 9 bases between. Germline V gene sequence: CDR1 MNHEY, CDR2 SMNVEV (reference sequence). The CDR3 is made up of 12 amino acids. Within the library, unique molecular identifiers were attached to each individual cDNA molecule. TCRdb passed the RACE reads through MiXCR, listing each CDR3 protein once. The sample yields some 350,000 distinct CDR3 sequences, under 8% seen once. Time point defined: patch test 1, 2 weeks after DPC sensitization. The treatment denotes: therapeutic diphenylcyclopropenone sensitization with weekly scalp DPC. Those who donated were patients with alopecia, 18 to 70 years of age, and suitable for DPC.

The chain is built from TRBV27 and TRBJ2-2; no firm D call. This clonotype was sampled from a woman under 30 with alopecia areata. Some clones in this sample may be carry-over from other donors' samples. Here the sequenced sample was whole blood, taken in connection with sensitization to the hapten diphenylcyclopropenone (DPC). CDR3 DNA sequence: TGTGCCAGCGGCATAAGGACCGGGGAGCTGTTTTTT. Translation gives CASGIRTGELFF.